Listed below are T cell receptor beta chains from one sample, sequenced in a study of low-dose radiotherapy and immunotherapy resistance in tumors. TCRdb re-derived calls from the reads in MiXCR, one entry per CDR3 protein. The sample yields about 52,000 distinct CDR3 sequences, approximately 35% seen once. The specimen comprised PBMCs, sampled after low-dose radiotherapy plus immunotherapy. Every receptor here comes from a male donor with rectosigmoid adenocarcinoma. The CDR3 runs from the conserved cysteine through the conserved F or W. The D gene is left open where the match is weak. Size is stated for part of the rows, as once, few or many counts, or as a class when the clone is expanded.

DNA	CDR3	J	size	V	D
TGTGCCAGCAGCTTGAAAAGGGAATGGCGGGGGCAAGAGACCCAGTACTTC	CASSLKREWRGQETQYF	TRBJ2-5	.	TRBV5-6	TRBD2
TGTGCCAGCAGCGAAACCTCTGGAAACACCATATATTTT	CASSETSGNTIYF	TRBJ1-3	few	TRBV7-9	.
TGCGCCAGCAGCGGGTCTAGCGGGAGCAGCTCCTACGAGCAGTACTTC	CASSGSSGSSSYEQYF	TRBJ2-7	.	TRBV5-1	TRBD2
TGTGCCAGCAGTGACCAGGACAGGTACTCCCTGGCCTACGAGCAGTACTTC	CASSDQDRYSLAYEQYF	TRBJ2-7	many	TRBV6-1	TRBD1
TGCAGTGCTAGAGATTTGAGGAAGGGGAATTCACCCCTCCACTTT	CSARDLRKGNSPLHF	TRBJ1-6	.	TRBV20-1	.
TGTGCCAGCAGTTACTCTCTGCCCCGGACTTATCATGGCTACACCTTC	CASSYSLPRTYHGYTF	TRBJ1-2	many	TRBV6-2/TRBV6-3	.
TGCAGTGCTAGTGGGACAGGGGCCTTGGGTGAAAAACTGTTTTTT	CSASGTGALGEKLFF	TRBJ1-4	many	TRBV20-1	TRBD1
TGCGCCAGCAGCCAACCCGGGACAGGCTCATCGGGGCAGTTCTTC	CASSQPGTGSSGQFF	TRBJ2-1	many	TRBV4-3	TRBD1
TGTGCCAGCAGTTACTCGACAGGGTATCAGCCCCAGCATTTT	CASSYSTGYQPQHF	TRBJ1-5	.	TRBV6-2/TRBV6-3	TRBD1
TGTGCTAGCAGCGATGGGAGTACCTACGAGCAGTACTTC	CASSDGSTYEQYF	TRBJ2-7	many	TRBV7-7	.
TGTGCCAGCAGTGACGGCAGGGACTATGGCGAGCAGTACTTC	CASSDGRDYGEQYF	TRBJ2-7	.	TRBV2	TRBD2
TGCGCCAGCAGAACTAGCGGGGGAAGCACAGATACGCAGTATTTT	CASRTSGGSTDTQYF	TRBJ2-3	many	TRBV5-1	TRBD2
TGTGCCAGCAGCTCCCTAGCGGGGGGCTACAATGAGCAGTTCTTC	CASSSLAGGYNEQFF	TRBJ2-1	many	TRBV5-5	TRBD2
TGTGCCAGCACCATAGATCGAACCGGGGGCTCCTACGAGCAGTACTTC	CASTIDRTGGSYEQYF	TRBJ2-7	many	TRBV12-3/TRBV12-4	.
TGTGCCAGCAGTGCTCAGTGGGGCGAGCAGTACTTC	CASSAQWGEQYF	TRBJ2-7	many	TRBV28	.
TGTGCCAGCAGTGAAGAGGTTTCTGCTAATGAAAAACTGTTTTTT	CASSEEVSANEKLFF	TRBJ1-4	many	TRBV2	.
TGTGCCAGCAGTCTCGGACAGGGGCTCTCCTACGAGCAGTACTTC	CASSLGQGLSYEQYF	TRBJ2-7	many	TRBV28	TRBD1
TGTGCCAGCTCCCCGCGGCCAAATCAGCCCCAGCATTTT	CASSPRPNQPQHF	TRBJ1-5	many	TRBV5-6	.
TGCAGCTCCGAGGGGGAAACAGGGCCGAACACAGATACGCAGTATTTT	CSSEGETGPNTDTQYF	TRBJ2-3	many	TRBV29-1	.
TGTGCCAGCAGCCAACGGCTAGACAGCTATGGCTACACCTTC	CASSQRLDSYGYTF	TRBJ1-2	many	TRBV4-2	.
TGTGCCAGCAGTTACGCAACTAGCGGGAGGGCTACCTACGAGCAGTACTTC	CASSYATSGRATYEQYF	TRBJ2-7	.	TRBV6-6	TRBD2
TGTGCCAGCAGTCAAACAGGGGTTCCCAACCAGCCCCAGCATTTT	CASSQTGVPNQPQHF	TRBJ1-5	.	TRBV27	TRBD1
TGTGCCAGCAAAGACAGGGAGATCACAGATACGCAGTATTTT	CASKDREITDTQYF	TRBJ2-3	.	TRBV6-2/TRBV6-3	TRBD1
TGTGCCAGCAGCTTAGCCGGCGGGTCTGGGGCCAACGTCCTGACTTTC	CASSLAGGSGANVLTF	TRBJ2-6	many	TRBV5-3	.
TGTGCCAGCAGCAAGCCGGGACCGAGTATCTACGAGCAGTACTTC	CASSKPGPSIYEQYF	TRBJ2-7	many	TRBV21-1	.
TGTGCCAGCAGTTCGAGGACTAGCCGGTACGAGCAGTACTTC	CASSSRTSRYEQYF	TRBJ2-7	medium-sized	TRBV28	TRBD2
TGCGCCAGCAGCCAAGTCTTGGCAGATACGCAGTATTTT	CASSQVLADTQYF	TRBJ2-3	.	TRBV4-1	.
TGTGCCAGCAGTTCCGGACTAGCAAGTGGCGAGCAGTACTTC	CASSSGLASGEQYF	TRBJ2-7	many	TRBV6-2/TRBV6-3	TRBD2
TGCGCCAGCAGCTCGGGGACAGCCCTCTCTGGGGCCAACGTCCTGACTTTC	CASSSGTALSGANVLTF	TRBJ2-6	many	TRBV5-1	TRBD1
TGTGCCAGCAGCTTGGGGGACAGGGGGCGTGAGCAGTACTTC	CASSLGDRGREQYF	TRBJ2-7	.	TRBV5-3	TRBD1
TGTGCCAGCAGTTTGTCTAAGGGCCGGGACATAACCACTGAAGCTTTCTTT	CASSLSKGRDITTEAFF	TRBJ1-1	many	TRBV12-3/TRBV12-4	.
TGTGCCAGCAGTCAGACAGGGGGAACTGGGGAGCTGTTTTTT	CASSQTGGTGELFF	TRBJ2-2	medium-sized	TRBV27	TRBD1
TGTGCCAGCAGCCTCACGTCGGGGAACACTGAAGCTTTCTTT	CASSLTSGNTEAFF	TRBJ1-1	once	TRBV3-1	.
TGTGCCAGCAAGGGTCGGACAGGGCCTAATGAAAAACTGTTTTTT	CASKGRTGPNEKLFF	TRBJ1-4	many	TRBV25-1	TRBD1
TGTGCCAGCAGCTTAGGTTATAACTATGAGCAGTTCTTC	CASSLGYNYEQFF	TRBJ2-1	.	TRBV13	.
TGCGCCAGCAGCCTAGGACCCGTGGACACCATATATTTT	CASSLGPVDTIYF	TRBJ1-3	.	TRBV5-1	.
TGTGCCAGCAGCTTACCGGGACAGAGGAACACTGAAGCTTTCTTT	CASSLPGQRNTEAFF	TRBJ1-1	.	TRBV11-2	TRBD1
TGTGCCAGCAGCCCCGACAGGGGCGATGGCTACACCTTC	CASSPDRGDGYTF	TRBJ1-2	few	TRBV5-4	TRBD1
TGTGCCAGCAGCTCCAAATGGGGGGGCTCCTATAATTCACCCCTCCACTTT	CASSSKWGGSYNSPLHF	TRBJ1-6	many	TRBV5-6	.
TGTGCCAGCAGTCAACTTCCTGGACGGATGAACACTGAAGCTTTCTTT	CASSQLPGRMNTEAFF	TRBJ1-1	.	TRBV28	.
TGCAGTGCTAGAGTGCTAGCGGGACCGGAGACCCAGTACTTC	CSARVLAGPETQYF	TRBJ2-5	few	TRBV20-1	TRBD2
TGCGCCAGCAGCGCTGGAAGACAGGGCTACGAGCAGTACTTC	CASSAGRQGYEQYF	TRBJ2-7	few	TRBV4-1	TRBD1
TGTGCCAGCAGCTCCGATAAGGAGAATGAGCAGTTCTTC	CASSSDKENEQFF	TRBJ2-1	few	TRBV9	.
TGTGCCAGCAGCCCGGGATCGCAGGGGTTCGGCTACGAGCAGTACTTC	CASSPGSQGFGYEQYF	TRBJ2-7	many	TRBV7-6	.
TGCGCCAGCGGTTGGGGTCGAGAGACCCAGTACTTC	CASGWGRETQYF	TRBJ2-5	.	TRBV10-2	.
TGTGCCAGCAGCTTTGAGGCCACCCGGGGAACTAATGAAAAACTGTTTTTT	CASSFEATRGTNEKLFF	TRBJ1-4	.	TRBV7-2	.
TGTGCCAGCAGGAACAGGGCCAGGGTTACGCAGTATTTT	CASRNRARVTQYF	TRBJ2-3	few	TRBV28	.
TGTGCCACCAGTGATACGCCGGGACTAGCGGGGGGTAATGAGCAGTTCTTC	CATSDTPGLAGGNEQFF	TRBJ2-1	many	TRBV24-1	TRBD2
TGCGCCAGCAGCTCTGCCGGGACAGGGGTGTACGAGCAGTACTTC	CASSSAGTGVYEQYF	TRBJ2-7	few	TRBV5-1	TRBD1
TGTGCCAGCAGTTTAGGTCCGGGACAGGGTATGAGTCAGCCCCAGCATTTT	CASSLGPGQGMSQPQHF	TRBJ1-5	many	TRBV28	TRBD1
TGCGCCAGCAGCTTAAGTGGAAAGGCCTACAATGAGCAGTTCTTC	CASSLSGKAYNEQFF	TRBJ2-1	once	TRBV5-1	.
TGTGCCAGCAGTTTATCAGGAGGTCGGAACGGAATTTATTCACCCCTCCACTTT	CASSLSGGRNGIYSPLHF	TRBJ1-6	many	TRBV27	.
TGTGCCAGCAGCCCGTCGACAGGGAAAGGGTCCGGGGAGCTGTTTTTT	CASSPSTGKGSGELFF	TRBJ2-2	many	TRBV7-2	TRBD1
TGTGCCAGCAGCTTAGGAAACTCGGTCGCCCAAGAGACCCAGTACTTC	CASSLGNSVAQETQYF	TRBJ2-5	few	TRBV11-2	.
TGTGCCAGCAGTTTGGGGGTGAGGAGGACTGAAGCTTTCTTT	CASSLGVRRTEAFF	TRBJ1-1	many	TRBV12-3/TRBV12-4	.
TGTGCCAGCAGTCAAAACTCCAACTCCAGCAATGAGCAGTTCTTC	CASSQNSNSSNEQFF	TRBJ2-1	.	TRBV26	.
TGTGCCAGCAGCCAGACGATACAGGGGTATGGGGCCAACGTCCTGACTTTC	CASSQTIQGYGANVLTF	TRBJ2-6	many	TRBV4-2	TRBD1
TGTGCCAGCAGTTACTCGCATGGGACAGGGGATGGCTACACCTTC	CASSYSHGTGDGYTF	TRBJ1-2	.	TRBV6-5	TRBD1